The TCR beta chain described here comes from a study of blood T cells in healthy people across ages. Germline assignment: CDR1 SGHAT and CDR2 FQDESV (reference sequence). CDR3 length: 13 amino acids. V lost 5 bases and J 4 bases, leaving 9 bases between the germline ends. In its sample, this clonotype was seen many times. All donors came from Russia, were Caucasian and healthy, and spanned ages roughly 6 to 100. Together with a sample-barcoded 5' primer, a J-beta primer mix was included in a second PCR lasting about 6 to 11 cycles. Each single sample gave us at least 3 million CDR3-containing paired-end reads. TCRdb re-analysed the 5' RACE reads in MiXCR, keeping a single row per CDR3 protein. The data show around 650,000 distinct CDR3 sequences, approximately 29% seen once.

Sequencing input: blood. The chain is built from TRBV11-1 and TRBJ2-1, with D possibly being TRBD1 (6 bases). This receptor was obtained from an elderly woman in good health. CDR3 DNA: TGTGCCAGCAGCAGGGACACTTACAATGAGCAGTTCTTC. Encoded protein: CASSRDTYNEQFF.